This entry lists 25 T cell receptor beta chains sequenced from one sample in a study of CD8+ T cells in alopecia areata. TCR sequencing used cDNA made by reverse transcription of extracted RNA. Clones were sequenced by immunoSEQ multiplex PCR, and TCRdb holds only the in-frame ones, with some missing. The table has 45,000 to 60,000 clones, about 96% seen once. Sequenced here: CD8+ T cells sorted from blood, sampled at week 0. The receptors here all came from a human donor with alopecia areata.

The genes are TRBV19 and TRBJ1-5; possible D gene TRBD1, 5 bases. Germline CDR1 is LNHDA and CDR2 is SQIVND (reference sequence). V lost 5 bases and J 2 bases, leaving 19 bases between the germline ends. The CDR3 is made up of 17 amino acids. CDR3 bases: TGTGCCAGTAGTCGAACTTTAGGAGGGGAACGCAATCAGCCCCAGCATTTT. Protein: CASSRTLGGERNQPQHF.

This rearrangement joins TRBV7-9 to TRBJ2-1; D is perhaps TRBD1 (6 bases). In germline, CDR1 is SEHNR, CDR2 FQNEAQ (reference sequence). Trimming took off 2 bases at V and 8 bases at J, with 16 bases between the two ends. This CDR3 is 15 amino acids long. CDR3 nucleotide sequence: TGTGCCAGCAGCTTACCCCGCATAAGGGGGTATGAGCAGTTCTTC. This codes for CASSLPRIRGYEQFF.

The rearrangement joins TRBV29-1 to TRBJ1-2; D uncertain. Trimming left V 5 bases short and J 0 bases short, with 4 bases between. CDR1 is SQVTM and CDR2 is ANQGSEA in the germline V gene. The CDR3 extends over 11 amino acids. The CDR3 DNA reads TGCAGCGTTCAGGCTAACTATGGCTACACCTTC. Translation gives CSVQANYGYTF.

The chain combines TRBV7-9 with TRBJ2-5; no firm D call. This CDR3 spans 13 amino acids. Germline V gene data show CDR1 as SEHNR and CDR2 as FQNEAQ (reference sequence). The V end was cut by 5 bases, the J end by 2 bases, with 9 bases between. The CDR3 sequence is CASSASIQETQYF. DNA of the CDR3: TGTGCCAGCAGCGCCAGTATACAAGAGACCCAGTACTTC.

This chain joins TRBV2 and TRBJ2-5; 7 bases are shared with TRBD1. Germline CDR1 is SNHLY and CDR2 is FYNNEI. V gave up 10 bases and J gave up 1 base; unmatched junction bases: 9. There are 14 residues in the CDR3. The CDR3 DNA sequence: TGTGCCACCCCGGTTCGACAGGGCCAAGAGACCCAGTACTTC. Translation: CATPVRQGQETQYF.

The CDR3 nucleotides read TGCGCCAGCAGCTCGACAGGGGGGCGCACTGAAGCTTTCTTT. It codes for CASSSTGGRTEAFF. V usage is TRBV4-1 and J usage is TRBJ1-1; 9 bases agree with TRBD1. This CDR3 has 14 residues. Germline CDR1 MGHRA, CDR2 YSYEKL. Trimming took 5 bases from V and 4 from J; bases not matched to a gene: 5.

The rearrangement joins TRBV7-9 to TRBJ2-7; 8 nucleotides align to TRBD1. After removal of 5 bases from V and 2 bases from J, the junction contained 5 bases not matched to a gene. The CDR3 has 14 residues. Germline V lookup: CDR1 SEHNR, CDR2 FQNEAQ (reference sequence). The CDR3 nucleotides are TGTGCCAGCAGCCCCAGGGACAGGACCTACGAGCAGTACTTC. This encodes CASSPRDRTYEQYF.

This chain links TRBV5-1 with TRBJ1-4; D call uncertain. The V end was cut by 0 bases, the J end by 5 bases, with 14 bases between. Germline V lookup: CDR1 SGHRS, CDR2 YFSETQ. The CDR3 has 16 residues. DNA of the CDR3: TGCGCCAGCAGCTTGGCCGAAAGTAACTTCAATGAAAAACTGTTTTTT. This sequence encodes CASSLAESNFNEKLFF.

The chain couples TRBV5-1 to TRBJ2-7; D possibly corresponds to TRBD1 (6 bases). This CDR3 has 15 amino acids. V lost 4 bases to trimming and J lost 5 bases, with 19 bases between them. Germline lookup yields CDR1 SGHRS and CDR2 YFSETQ. The CDR3 here is CASSQAQGSFHEQYF. The DNA of the CDR3 is TGCGCCAGCAGCCAGGCGCAGGGGAGTTTCCACGAGCAGTACTTC.

The chain employs TRBV7-2 and TRBJ2-3, with TRBD2 matching over 12 bases. Trimming removed 3 bases from V and 3 bases from J; junction bases left unmatched: 1. The CDR3 consists of 15 residues. Germline V gene data show CDR1 as SGHTA and CDR2 as FQGNSA. CDR3 in amino acids: CASSFLAGGTDTQYF. The CDR3 bases are TGTGCCAGCAGCTTCCTAGCGGGGGGGACAGATACGCAGTATTTT.

This clone was counted a single time. The chain employs TRBV5-4 and TRBJ2-1; maybe TRBD2 (5 bases). Deletions cut 4 bases from V and 6 bases from J, with 17 bases between. The CDR3 has 15 amino acids. Germline V gives CDR1 SGHNT, CDR2 YYREEE (reference sequence). The chain's CDR3 is CASSHILEAGNEQFF. DNA of the CDR3: TGTGCCAGCAGCCATATCCTAGAGGCGGGCAATGAGCAGTTCTTC. Using reference TRBV5-4 and TRBJ2-1 for the parts outside the CDR3, the full variable domain is ETGVTQSPTHLIKTRGQQVTLRCSSQSGHNTVSWYQQALGQGPQFIFQYYREEENGRGNFPPRFSGLQFPNYSSELNVNALELDDSALYLCASSHILEAGNEQFFGPGTRLTVL.

The chain is built from TRBV5-4 and TRBJ2-5, with TRBD1 matching 7 bases. Germline CDR1 reads SGHNT; CDR2 reads YYREEE (reference sequence). J lost 1 base, V lost 2 bases, and 2 bases had no gene match. The CDR3 consists of 14 residues. The CDR3 region has the DNA TGTGCCAGCAGCTTTGGGGACAGCCAAGAGACCCAGTACTTC. Translated: CASSFGDSQETQYF.

The chain uses TRBV19 and TRBJ2-2; D not certain. Germline CDR1 is LNHDA and CDR2 is SQIVND (reference sequence). V was cut by 5 bases and J by 4 bases, with 8 bases left in between. The CDR3 runs 13 residues. In DNA, the CDR3 is TGTGCCAGTAGTTTTCAGATCACCGGGGAGCTGTTTTTT. It yields the protein CASSFQITGELFF.

V is TRBV4-1 and J is TRBJ2-3; 9 bases align to TRBD2. The germline V gene encodes CDR1 MGHRA and CDR2 YSYEKL. The junction had 2 bases not matched to a gene; V was cut back by 3 bases and J by 1 base. CDR3 length equals 15 residues. CDR3 in amino acids: CASSQREGRTDTQYF. The CDR3 bases are TGCGCCAGCAGCCAGCGGGAGGGCCGCACAGATACGCAGTATTTT.

The chain recombines TRBV2 with TRBJ1-1; TRBD1 is a possible D gene (6 bases). CDR3 length equals 16 residues. V lost 8 bases and J lost 1, with 20 bases in between. The germline V gene encodes CDR1 SNHLY and CDR2 FYNNEI. The CDR3 protein is CASEGGQSAGNTEAFF. CDR3 DNA: TGTGCCAGCGAGGGGGGCCAGTCGGCAGGGAACACTGAAGCTTTCTTT. The whole variable domain, remainder taken from reference TRBV2 and TRBJ1-1, is EPEVTQTPSHQVTQMGQEVILRCVPISNHLYFYWYRQILGQKVEFLVSFYNNEISEKSEIFDDQFSVERPDGSNFTLKIRSTKLEDSAMYFCASEGGQSAGNTEAFFGQGTRLTVV.

The sample holds one count of this clone. The chain recombines TRBV13 with TRBJ2-1, with a weak D call TRBD2 (6 bases). The CDR3 is 17 residues long. With 1 base removed from V and 0 bases from J, the gap between germline ends came to 13 bases. From germline, CDR1 is PRHDT and CDR2 FYEKMQ (reference sequence). The chain's CDR3 is CASSLDRDWSSYNEQFF. DNA for the CDR3: TGTGCCAGCAGCTTAGACCGGGACTGGAGCTCCTACAATGAGCAGTTCTTC.

In DNA form, the CDR3 reads TGTGCCAGCAGCTCAAGTTCGGGGACCGCGACCTACAATGAGCAGTTCTTC. It translates to CASSSSSGTATYNEQFF. This chain uses TRBV7-9 with TRBJ2-1; D may match TRBD1 or TRBD2 (5 bases each). The CDR3 is 17 amino acids. V was shortened by 4 bases and J by 2 bases, with 18 bases between the two germline ends. CDR1 is SEHNR, CDR2 FQNEAQ, per germline (reference sequence).

The chain combines TRBV4-3 with TRBJ2-7, with 7 nucleotides matching TRBD1. The CDR3 has 13 residues. V trimming: 2 bases; J trimming: 5 bases; junction bases outside the gene matches: 3. Germline assignment: CDR1 LGHNA and CDR2 YSLEER. The CDR3 protein is CASSQSTGDEQYF. As DNA, the CDR3 is TGCGCCAGCAGCCAAAGTACAGGGGACGAGCAGTACTTC.

This chain uses TRBV11-2 with TRBJ2-6; no reliable D call. CDR3 length: 14 residues. Germline loops: CDR1 SGHAT, CDR2 FQNNGV. The germline V and J ends were trimmed by 3 bases and 5 bases, with 8 bases remaining between them. The chain's CDR3 is CASSFADRANVLTF. The CDR3 DNA is TGTGCCAGCAGCTTTGCCGACAGGGCCAACGTCCTGACTTTC.

The chain is built from TRBV15 and TRBJ1-1, with 10 bases aligning to TRBD1. The germline V gene has CDR1 LNHNV and CDR2 YYDKDF (reference sequence). This CDR3 region has 15 residues. The trim removed 2 bases at V and 4 bases at J, leaving 4 bases unmatched. CDR3 amino acids: CATSRRDRGTTEAFF. The CDR3, as DNA: TGTGCCACCAGCAGAAGGGACAGGGGCACCACTGAAGCTTTCTTT.

This clone was recorded only once. This chain links TRBV4-3 with TRBJ1-5; D remains unclear. The CDR3 has 16 amino acids. Germline CDR1 is LGHNA and CDR2 is YSLEER. V lost 0 bases, J lost 0 bases, and 9 bases lay in between. The CDR3 loop is CASSQDWGYSNQPQHF. CDR3 nucleotide sequence: TGCGCCAGCAGCCAAGATTGGGGATATAGCAATCAGCCCCAGCATTTT.

A single count supports this clone. The chain employs TRBV29-1 and TRBJ2-3, with D perhaps TRBD2 (6 bases). The CDR3 length is 15 residues. Germline V CDR1 and CDR2: SQVTM, ANQGSEA. V shed 0 bases and J shed 2 bases, with 12 bases lying between them. CDR3 protein: CSVEDPSGDTDTQYF. CDR3 DNA: TGCAGCGTTGAAGATCCATCGGGGGACACAGATACGCAGTATTTT.

This clone was seen once. This chain uses TRBV4-1 with TRBJ2-5; D may correspond to TRBD1 or TRBD2 (5 bases each). V lost 4 bases and J 2 bases, leaving 11 bases between the germline ends. The CDR3 has 14 residues. In germline, CDR1 is MGHRA, CDR2 YSYEKL. The DNA of the CDR3 is TGCGCCAGCAGCCCCGGGGCCCGACAAGAGACCCAGTACTTC. It codes for CASSPGARQETQYF.

The rearrangement uses TRBV29-1 and TRBJ1-2; 8 positions match TRBD1. The CDR3 totals 14 residues. In germline, CDR1 is SQVTM, CDR2 ANQGSEA. Trimming at V came to 6 bases and at J to 1 base, leaving 7 bases not matched to a gene. The CDR3 region has the DNA TGCAGCGTCCTTGACAGGGGCGTTAACTATGGCTACACCTTC. Its translation: CSVLDRGVNYGYTF.

The V and J genes are TRBV4-2 and TRBJ2-5, with 7 nucleotides matching TRBD2. In germline, CDR1 is LGHNA, CDR2 YNFKEQ. Germline trimming cut 0 bases from V and 1 base from J; bases unmatched to any gene: 5. This CDR3 region has 16 residues. The CDR3 region has the DNA TGTGCCAGCAGCCAAGAAGGCAGCGGGGCCCAAGAGACCCAGTACTTC. Translated: CASSQEGSGAQETQYF.